This TCR beta chain was sequenced during a study of T cells in Graves' hyperthyroidism and ophthalmopathy. Study-wide results and caveats: Ophthalmopathy was model-predicted a median roughly 6.3 months pre-onset. Within blood appeared most thyroid clonotypes that had expanded above 0.001.

It was RNA transcripts that yielded the amplified TCR beta CDR3 regions. First-round RT-PCR targeting the TCR CDR3 was performed with the HTBI primer set. TCRdb reprocessed the multiplex PCR reads via MiXCR and lists one record per CDR3 protein. The sample consists of a few hundred thousand distinct CDR3 sequences, approximately 14% of them appearing once. This clonotype was seen a handful of times. Its antigen is undetermined. The V end lost 3 bases, the J end lost 8 bases, and 13 bases lay between the germline ends. CDR1 and CDR2 from the germline V gene are MNHEY and SVGEGT. The CDR3 is made up of 13 amino acids.

The TCR comes from a woman under 30 with Graves' hyperthyroidism. The material sequenced was blood. This sequence joins TRBV6-2 or TRBV6-3 and TRBJ1-2, with D uncertain. In nucleotides, the CDR3 is TGTGCCAGCAGTTATCTTCAGAGGGAAGGCTACACCTTC. This gives the protein CASSYLQREGYTF.